This T cell receptor beta chain was profiled in a study of TIL therapy for anti-PD-1-resistant metastatic lung cancer. The overall study: Half of patients were current or former smokers.

As for time point: pre-treatment sample, taken before nivolumab and TIL therapy. Tumor tissue came from excised metastases, mostly pleural nodules or supraclavicular lymph nodes. Tumors were harvested before any PD-1/PD-L1 blockade. Study-wide results and caveats: Compared with baseline intratumoral T cells, expanded TIL cultures were more clonal and less diverse (roughly 6% vs 31%).

The immunoSEQ assay was v3. Profiling relied on immunoSEQ multiplex PCR, and the TCRdb table lists in-frame clones only, not all of them. The table records 95,000 or so clones, approximately 65% of them present only once. In regard to this clone: The target antigen is unknown.

This clonotype was sampled from a person between 30 and 80 years old with non-small cell lung cancer. The sample was tumor tissue, taken at baseline.

CDR3 amino acids: CAISEGQGVGQPQHF. The CDR3 bases are TGTGCCATCAGTGAGGGACAGGGGGTAGGTCAGCCCCAGCATTTT. The rearrangement links TRBV10-3 to TRBJ1-5; TRBD1 aligns across 10 bases. CDR1 and CDR2 from the germline V gene are ENHRY and SYGVKD. Losses at the gene ends were 2 bases for V and 6 bases for J; bases not matched to a gene: 4. The length of the CDR3 is 15 residues.